What follows are 11 T cell receptor beta chains derived from one specimen sequenced in a study of blood T cell repertoires in COVID-19. Clones were read by immunoSEQ multiplex PCR, and TCRdb kept only the in-frame ones, dropping some. Among 5,000 to 6,500 clones, around 67% were seen once, and the ten largest hold around 15%. The material sequenced was peripheral blood. These receptors came from a man between 60 and 70 years old with acute or convalescent COVID-19.

The chain is built from TRBV20-1 and TRBJ2-1; D ambiguous. Germline V lookup: CDR1 DFQATT, CDR2 SNEGSKA (reference sequence). V lost 2 bases, J lost 7 bases, and 6 bases lay in between. The CDR3 contains 11 residues. The CDR3 nucleotides are TGCAGTGCTAGAATAGTTAATGAGCAGTTCTTC. Translating it yields CSARIVNEQFF.

J is TRBJ2-6 and V is TRBV2, with 11 nucleotides matching TRBD1. CDR1 and CDR2 from the germline V gene are SNHLY and FYNNEI. The CDR3 spans 19 residues. V was clipped by 3 bases and J by 3 bases; unmatched bases: 10. Here the CDR3 DNA reads TGTGCCAGCAGTGATTTATTTGGACAGGGGGCCTTTGGGGCCAACGTCCTGACTTTC. Its translation is CASSDLFGQGAFGANVLTF.

The V call is TRBV19, the J call TRBJ2-3, with a tentative D call TRBD2 (7 bases). This CDR3 spans 16 amino acids. CDR1 is LNHDA and CDR2 is SQIVND in the germline V gene (reference sequence). The V gene lost 6 bases and the J gene lost 4 bases, with 20 bases spanning the gap. The CDR3 reads CASSLGSRGGPDTQYF. The CDR3 DNA reads TGTGCCAGTAGCCTAGGTTCGAGGGGGGGGCCAGATACGCAGTATTTT.

The chain combines TRBV6-1 with TRBJ2-2; 10 bases are a match to TRBD2. The V gene end was trimmed by 3 bases and the J gene end by 5 bases; junction bases not matched to a gene: 3. The germline gives CDR1 MNHNS, CDR2 SASEGT. The CDR3 is 15 residues long. The CDR3 loop is CASSELAGGTGELFF. CDR3 nucleotide sequence: TGTGCCAGCAGTGAGTTAGCGGGAGGAACCGGGGAGCTGTTTTTT.

This chain links TRBV6-2 or TRBV6-3 with TRBJ1-2, with D hard to call. The germline V gene has CDR1 MNHEY and CDR2 SVGEGT. With 6 bases removed from V and 2 bases from J, the gap between germline ends came to 10 bases. CDR3 size: 13 residues. DNA of the CDR3: TGTGCCAGCAGCCTGGAGGAAAACTATGGCTACACCTTC. Translating gives CASSLEENYGYTF.

This clone was found a few times. The chain couples TRBV6-5 to TRBJ1-3; no reliable D call. V was cut by 10 bases and J by 0 bases, with 10 bases left in between. Germline CDR1 and CDR2: MNHEY and SVGAGI. The CDR3 length is 13 residues. CDR3 nucleotides: TGTGCCACCCAACAGTACTCTGGAAACACCATATATTTT. Its translation is CATQQYSGNTIYF.

The CDR3 bases are TGTGCCAGCAGTAACATCCGGACAAATGAGCAGTTCTTC. Protein: CASSNIRTNEQFF. The chain links TRBV6-2 or TRBV6-3 to TRBJ2-1; weak D call: TRBD1 (5 bases). The germline V gene has CDR1 MNHEY and CDR2 SVGEGT. CDR3 length: 13 amino acids. Trimming cost V 5 bases and J 7 bases, with 12 bases left between them.

Within the sample, this clone is medium-sized (0.01 to 0.1%). The J gene is TRBJ1-5, the V gene TRBV10-3; 7 bases fit TRBD1. CDR3 size: 15 residues. Germline-derived CDR1 and CDR2 are ENHRY and SYGVKD. The junction had 9 bases not matched to a gene; V was cut back by 6 bases and J by 4 bases. The CDR3 here is CAIRTGQDPNQPQHF. CDR3 in DNA: TGTGCCATCAGAACCGGACAGGACCCTAATCAGCCCCAGCATTTT.

This rearrangement joins TRBV7-2 to TRBJ2-3, with D uncertain. In germline, CDR1 is SGHTA, CDR2 FQGNSA. Trimming shortened V by 7 bases and J by 3 bases, and 5 bases separated the two germline ends. This CDR3 has 11 residues. The CDR3 here is CASTGTDTQYF. The CDR3 DNA sequence: TGTGCCAGCACGGGTACAGATACGCAGTATTTT. Combining the CDR3 with reference TRBV7-2 and TRBJ2-3 gives the whole variable domain GAGVSQSPSNKVTEKGKDVELRCDPISGHTALYWYRQSLGQGLEFLIYFQGNSAPDKSGLPSDRFSAERTGGSVSTLTIQRTQQEDSAVYLCASTGTDTQYFGPGTRLTVL.

In its sample, this clone is medium-sized. This sequence joins TRBV29-1 and TRBJ1-4, with 8 bases that match TRBD1. V lost 7 bases and J lost 7; bases outside the gene matches: 11. This CDR3 spans 14 amino acids. Germline CDR1 SQVTM, CDR2 ANQGSEA. This CDR3 reads CSANLGTGSEKLFF. DNA of the CDR3: TGCAGCGCTAACCTCGGGACAGGTAGTGAAAAACTGTTTTTT.

The J gene is TRBJ1-1, the V gene TRBV6-5, with 11 bases identical to TRBD1. Germline assignment: CDR1 MNHEY and CDR2 SVGAGI. The ends lost 5 bases at V and 10 bases at J; junction bases unmatched: 12. The CDR3 consists of 15 residues. The CDR3 sequence: CASSRPGQGAQVAFF. The CDR3 DNA sequence: TGTGCCAGCAGTCGGCCCGGACAGGGGGCGCAGGTAGCTTTCTTT.